The 26 T cell receptor beta chains reported below all come from one sample, sequenced in a study of shared clonotypes between healthy human individuals. Clones were read by immunoSEQ multiplex PCR, and TCRdb kept only the in-frame ones, dropping some. The sample includes 2 million to 2.5 million clones, roughly 95% seen only once; the top ten take 1% to 1.3%. CD45RO-negative cells were positively selected for CCR7, leaving out terminally differentiated effector memory CD45RA+ cells. The sample was naive CD8+ T cells sorted from blood. These receptors all stem from a man aged 18-30 years in good health.

The V gene is TRBV4-1, the J gene TRBJ1-1; D is ambiguous. V was clipped by 1 base and J by 11 bases, with 14 bases between them. The CDR3 loop spans 13 amino acids. The germline V gene encodes CDR1 MGHRA and CDR2 YSYEKL. This CDR3 reads CASSQAGPMRAFF. CDR3 coding DNA: TGCGCCAGCAGCCAAGCCGGGCCCATGCGGGCTTTCTTT.

This clone has a single count. This rearrangement joins TRBV14 to TRBJ1-2; D unresolved. Germline assignment: CDR1 SGHDN and CDR2 FVKESK. The length of the CDR3 is 15 residues. Trimming pared 0 bases from V and 4 bases from J, leaving 12 bases between. CDR3 sequence (DNA): TGTGCCAGCAGCCAAGATCCCCCTCCCGGCTATGGCTACACCTTC. It specifies CASSQDPPPGYGYTF.

The genes are TRBV5-4 and TRBJ1-2; D remains unclear. V was shortened by 2 bases and J by 6 bases, with 11 bases between the two germline ends. The CDR3 contains 13 residues. Germline V CDR1 and CDR2: SGHNT, YYREEE (reference sequence). The CDR3 sequence is CASSFGSVDGYTF. For the CDR3, the DNA is TGTGCCAGCAGCTTCGGGAGCGTCGATGGCTACACCTTC. Looking up the rest from reference TRBV5-4 and TRBJ1-2 gives the full variable domain: ETGVTQSPTHLIKTRGQQVTLRCSSQSGHNTVSWYQQALGQGPQFIFQYYREEENGRGNFPPRFSGLQFPNYSSELNVNALELDDSALYLCASSFGSVDGYTFGSGTRLTVV.

The chain couples TRBV6-5 to TRBJ2-5; 9 bases map to TRBD2. The J segment lost 2 bases and the V segment lost 4 bases, leaving 5 bases of the junction unmatched. CDR3 length: 15 amino acids. Germline V CDR1 and CDR2: MNHEY, SVGAGI. The DNA for the CDR3 is TGTGCCAGCAGTTTAACGACTAGCGGACAAGAGACCCAGTACTTC. It translates to CASSLTTSGQETQYF.

The chain recombines TRBV11-3 with TRBJ1-2; TRBD1 aligns across 12 bases. Germline-derived CDR1 and CDR2 are SGHNT and YENEEA. This CDR3 contains 15 residues. Trimming took 4 bases from V and 3 from J; bases not matched to a gene: 3. The CDR3 here is CASSWGDRGHYGYTF. CDR3 DNA sequence: TGTGCCAGCAGCTGGGGGGACAGGGGGCACTATGGCTACACCTTC.

V gene TRBV6-5 combines with J gene TRBJ2-1, with TRBD1 as a possible D gene (6 bases). There are 16 residues in the CDR3. Trimming cost V 3 bases and J 4 bases, with 16 bases left between them. Germline CDR1 MNHEY, CDR2 SVGAGI. CDR3 sequence (DNA): TGTGCCAGCAGTTATGGTGACCGAGGGGGTTACAATGAGCAGTTCTTC. Its translation: CASSYGDRGGYNEQFF.

The V and J genes are TRBV19 and TRBJ1-3; D is unresolved. In germline, CDR1 is LNHDA, CDR2 SQIVND (reference sequence). V was pared by 4 bases and J by 0 bases, with 10 bases between. The CDR3 loop spans 15 amino acids. CDR3: CASSTWAFSGNTIYF. CDR3 bases: TGTGCCAGTAGTACTTGGGCCTTCTCTGGAAACACCATATATTTT.

The V call is TRBV9, the J call TRBJ2-5; D uncertain. V was pared by 0 bases and J by 2 bases, with 11 bases between. The CDR3 has 15 residues. CDR1 and CDR2 (germline): SGDLS, YYNGEE. The CDR3 coding sequence is TGTGCCAGCAGCGTAGGCAGTGGAAGACAAGAGACCCAGTACTTC. Its translation is CASSVGSGRQETQYF.

V is TRBV7-9 and J is TRBJ2-5, with 11 bases aligning to TRBD2. V dropped 0 bases and J dropped 3; count of bases not matched to a gene: 3. CDR1 is SEHNR and CDR2 is FQNEAQ in the germline V gene (reference sequence). CDR3 length: 16 residues. The DNA for the CDR3 is TGTGCCAGCAGCTTAGCGTTTAGCGGGGGGGAAGAGACCCAGTACTTC. Amino acid sequence: CASSLAFSGGEETQYF.

V is TRBV9 and J is TRBJ2-5, with TRBD2 identical over 10 bases. This CDR3 spans 14 amino acids. Germline V gene data show CDR1 as SGDLS and CDR2 as YYNGEE. Trimming took 3 bases from V and 5 from J; bases not matched to a gene: 4. CDR3 in DNA: TGTGCCAGCAGCGAAACTAGCGGGGAGGAGACCCAGTACTTC. Translation gives CASSETSGEETQYF.

The chain links TRBV29-1 to TRBJ2-7; 7 bases are a match to TRBD2. Germline V gene lookup returns CDR1 SQVTM and CDR2 ANQGSEA. The CDR3 consists of 13 residues. The ends lost 7 bases at V and 5 bases at J; junction bases unmatched: 11. The CDR3 is CSGTSATPNEQYF. CDR3 nucleotides: TGCAGCGGCACTAGCGCCACGCCTAACGAGCAGTACTTC.

The chain recombines TRBV27 with TRBJ2-7; D not resolved. Germline lookup yields CDR1 MNHEY and CDR2 SMNVEV (reference sequence). The CDR3 runs to 13 residues. V lost 7 bases, J lost 0 bases, and 10 bases lay in between. CDR3 sequence: CASTDGSSYEQYF. The DNA for the CDR3 is TGTGCCAGCACGGACGGTAGCTCCTACGAGCAGTACTTC.

The rearrangement joins TRBV7-9 to TRBJ2-1, with D unresolved. Trimming removed 8 bases at V and 7 bases at J, with 15 bases between. Germline V gene data show CDR1 as SEHNR and CDR2 as FQNEAQ (reference sequence). The CDR3 extends over 13 amino acids. This chain's CDR3 is CASSLPDGNEQFF. In DNA, the CDR3 is TGTGCCAGCTCCCTTCCGGACGGGAATGAGCAGTTCTTC.

The chain carries TRBV6-5 and TRBJ1-3, with D uncertain. Trimming stripped 0 bases from V and 4 bases from J, with 7 bases between. Germline V gene data show CDR1 as MNHEY and CDR2 as SVGAGI. This CDR3 contains 14 residues. CDR3 nucleotide sequence: TGTGCCAGCAGTTACTCGGGGTTCGGAAACACCATATATTTT. Its protein product is CASSYSGFGNTIYF.

The gene calls are TRBV5-6 and TRBJ2-5, with D maybe TRBD1 (6 bases). CDR3 length: 16 amino acids. With 6 bases removed from V and 3 bases from J, the gap between germline ends came to 21 bases. Germline V gene data show CDR1 as SGHDT and CDR2 as YYEEEE. The CDR3 spells CASTLQYWAGEETQYF. In DNA, the CDR3 is TGTGCCAGCACCCTGCAATATTGGGCAGGGGAAGAGACCCAGTACTTC.

This clone was seen once. This rearrangement joins TRBV11-3 to TRBJ2-1; the D gene could be TRBD1 or TRBD2 (6 bases each). Trimming stripped 3 bases from V and 8 bases from J, with 11 bases between. CDR3 length: 13 residues. Per the germline V gene, CDR1 is SGHNT and CDR2 is YENEEA. CDR3 protein: CASSFSGGDEQFF. The CDR3, as DNA: TGTGCCAGCAGCTTTTCCGGGGGCGATGAGCAGTTCTTC.

The chain's CDR3 is CASSLGAEGVSTDTQYF. In nucleotides, the CDR3 is TGTGCCAGCAGCTTAGGGGCGGAAGGGGTGAGCACAGATACGCAGTATTTT. V usage is TRBV7-9 and J usage is TRBJ2-3; D possibly corresponds to TRBD1 (5 bases). The CDR3 covers 17 residues. The V gene lost 1 base and the J gene lost 0 bases, with 14 bases spanning the gap. Germline CDR1 SEHNR, CDR2 FQNEAQ (reference sequence).

The chain joins TRBV11-3 to TRBJ1-1; a weak D match, TRBD1 (5 bases). Germline values: CDR1 SGHNT, CDR2 YENEEA. The V gene lost 3 bases and the J gene lost 4 bases, with 12 bases spanning the gap. The CDR3 runs 14 residues. The CDR3 is CASSLKGDRTEAFF. The CDR3 region has the DNA TGTGCCAGCAGCTTGAAAGGGGACCGCACTGAAGCTTTCTTT.

This sequence joins TRBV4-3 and TRBJ2-1, with 7 bases matching TRBD2. This CDR3 has 17 residues. V lost 3 bases to trimming and J lost 7 bases; unmatched junction nucleotides: 15. CDR1 and CDR2 from the germline V gene are LGHNA and YSLEER. The CDR3 is CASSQGRELARMNEQFF. CDR3 DNA: TGCGCCAGCAGCCAGGGGAGGGAGCTAGCGAGGATGAATGAGCAGTTCTTC.

The chain couples TRBV4-3 to TRBJ2-1, with a weak D call TRBD2 (6 bases). The CDR3 extends over 15 amino acids. CDR1 is LGHNA, CDR2 YSLEER, per germline. V was trimmed by 1 base and J by 9 bases, leaving 16 bases between them. CDR3 amino acids: CASSQVEGLGGEQFF. CDR3 nucleotide sequence: TGCGCCAGCAGCCAAGTAGAAGGGCTGGGGGGTGAGCAGTTCTTC.

The chain employs TRBV4-3 and TRBJ2-7; D might be TRBD2 (5 bases). Trimming took 0 bases from V and 0 from J, leaving 12 bases between them. This CDR3 has 16 residues. Per the germline V gene, CDR1 is LGHNA and CDR2 is YSLEER. The CDR3 here is CASSQDRAGLSYEQYF. The CDR3 nucleotides read TGCGCCAGCAGCCAAGATCGGGCGGGCCTCTCCTACGAGCAGTACTTC.

This clone was observed a single time. This CDR3 reads CASSHLEGRPYNEQFF. CDR3 DNA sequence: TGTGCCAGCAGCCATTTAGAGGGTAGGCCTTACAATGAGCAGTTCTTC. The chain uses TRBV7-2 and TRBJ2-1; the D gene is possibly TRBD2 (5 bases). Germline lookup yields CDR1 SGHTA and CDR2 FQGNSA. The CDR3 totals 16 residues. V was pared by 5 bases and J by 4 bases, with 18 bases between.

This chain connects TRBV27 to TRBJ2-1, with 7 bases lining up with TRBD2. Germline V gene lookup returns CDR1 MNHEY and CDR2 SMNVEV (reference sequence). The CDR3 has 11 residues. V lost 6 bases and J lost 13; bases outside the gene matches: 6. The CDR3 region is CASSLGTTQFF. CDR3 nucleotide sequence: TGTGCCAGCAGCCTCGGGACTACACAGTTCTTC.

V usage is TRBV28 and J usage is TRBJ1-4, with D maybe TRBD1 (5 bases). This CDR3 comprises 15 residues. Germline V CDR1 and CDR2: MDHEN, SYDVKM. CDR3 region: CAPAGSGVSDEKLFF. DNA for the CDR3: TGTGCGCCAGCAGGGTCCGGAGTGAGCGATGAAAAACTGTTTTTT. The variable domain in full, completed from reference TRBV28 and TRBJ1-4, reads DVKVTQSSRYLVKRTGEKVFLECVQDMDHENMFWYRQDPGLGLRLIYFSYDVKMKEKGDIPEGYSVSREKKERFSLILESASTNQTSMYLCAPAGSGVSDEKLFFGSGTQLSVL.

This clone was seen once. The CDR3 carries no conserved terminal phenylalanine or tryptophan, so it likely arises from a read error. The DNA is left out, because the CDR3 cannot be placed on it with certainty; the CDR3 is given as TCRdb lists it. V is TRBV6-1 and J is TRBJ1-2; whether TRBD1, the table's D call, matches the DNA was not checked. Termini included, the CDR3 measures 12 amino acids. Germline V gene lookup returns CDR1 MNHNS and CDR2 SASEGT. This chain's CDR3 is CASSDGDRKHFT.

The chain joins TRBV19 to TRBJ2-1; no clear D. Germline CDR1 LNHDA, CDR2 SQIVND (reference sequence). The CDR3 has 11 amino acids. V was pared by 5 bases and J by 8 bases, with 7 bases between. The CDR3 is CASSVHHEQFF. For the CDR3, the DNA is TGTGCCAGTAGTGTCCACCATGAGCAGTTCTTC.